These 4 T cell receptor beta chains were sequenced from one sample in a study of cytomegalovirus exposure and HLA in healthy donors. The PCR was carried out with 60 Vbeta primers and 13 Jbeta primers. Measured with immunoSEQ multiplex PCR; TCRdb has only the in-frame clones, and not every one. The sample yields around 150,000 clones, less than 85% seen once. Material: PBMCs. These receptors all stem from a man between 35 and 55 years old in good health and CMV-seronegative.

The chain is built from TRBV6-6 and TRBJ2-7; D not certain. The CDR3 sequence is 12 residues long. The V gene's germline CDR1 is MNHNY and CDR2 SVGAGI (reference sequence). V was trimmed by 6 bases and J by 0 bases, leaving 6 bases between them. The CDR3 DNA follows: TGTGCCAGCAGCCTAGTCTCCTACGAGCAGTACTTC. Translation: CASSLVSYEQYF.

The chain is built from TRBV28 and TRBJ2-1; D is unclear. Germline CDR1 is MDHEN and CDR2 is SYDVKM. The CDR3 totals 13 residues. V lost 6 bases and J lost 7, with 13 bases in between. The CDR3 DNA reads TGTGCCAGCAGCCTTGAACGGTGGAATGAGCAGTTCTTC. Translating gives CASSLERWNEQFF.

J is TRBJ2-7 and V is TRBV30; tentatively, D is TRBD2 (6 bases). The CDR3 has 14 residues. Germline-derived CDR1 and CDR2 are GTSNPN and SVGIG (reference sequence). Trimming removed 1 base at V and 1 base at J, with 11 bases between. CDR3 in amino acids: CAWSGEARSYEQYF. The CDR3 DNA reads TGTGCCTGGAGTGGGGAGGCCCGATCCTACGAGCAGTACTTC.

This clone occurred once. The chain combines TRBV19 with TRBJ1-1; no clear D gene. V was clipped by 4 bases and J by 0 bases, with 6 bases between them. Germline assignment: CDR1 LNHDA and CDR2 SQIVND (reference sequence). This CDR3 comprises 13 residues. CDR3 sequence reads: CASSTNMNTEAFF. The CDR3 coding sequence is TGTGCCAGTAGTACTAATATGAACACTGAAGCTTTCTTT.